The 23 T cell receptor beta chains presented below share a single source sample, sequenced in a study of shared clonotypes between healthy human individuals. Generated by immunoSEQ multiplex PCR, the TCRdb table keeps only in-frame clones and is missing some. The sample carries about half a million clones, 79% recorded once. Input material: PBMCs. These receptors all come from a woman in her forties in good health. Some clones in this sample may be carry-over from other donors' samples.

The gene calls are TRBV11-2 and TRBJ2-7; TRBD1 is a possible D gene (5 bases). This CDR3 region has 18 residues. Germline CDR1 reads SGHAT; CDR2 reads FQNNGV. Trimming pared 1 base from V and 3 bases from J, leaving 22 bases between. The CDR3 DNA follows: TGTGCCAGCAGCTTAGGGACCTTTACAGGAAGGCTACGCTACGAGCAGTACTTC. Protein: CASSLGTFTGRLRYEQYF.

The rearrangement uses TRBV7-9 and TRBJ2-1; 10 nucleotides line up with TRBD1. J was trimmed by 3 bases and V by 5 bases; bases with no gene match: 7. The CDR3 contains 16 residues. Germline CDR1 is SEHNR and CDR2 is FQNEAQ (reference sequence). CDR3 sequence: CASSTRRDRGYNEQFF. The CDR3 DNA reads as TGTGCCAGCAGCACCAGGCGGGACAGGGGCTACAATGAGCAGTTCTTC.

V and J are TRBV5-1 and TRBJ2-2; D might be TRBD2 (6 bases). The CDR3 extends over 15 amino acids. Trimming removed 5 bases from V and 0 bases from J, with 11 bases in between. The germline V gene has CDR1 SGHRS and CDR2 YFSETQ. CDR3 DNA: TGCGCCAGCAGGGAGGGTGTTCCGAACACCGGGGAGCTGTTTTTT. This codes for CASREGVPNTGELFF.

The CDR3 here is CASRGDGPQHF. DNA for the CDR3: TGTGCCAGCAGGGGGGATGGGCCCCAGCATTTT. The chain links TRBV6-6 to TRBJ1-5, with a possible D match to TRBD1 (5 bases). Germline V gives CDR1 MNHNY, CDR2 SVGAGI (reference sequence). There are 11 residues in the CDR3. V was pared by 6 bases and J by 9 bases, with 9 bases between.

The V gene is TRBV19, the J gene TRBJ1-5; D is unclear. Looked up from germline, CDR1 is LNHDA and CDR2 is SQIVND (reference sequence). The ends were cut back, 6 bases at V and 7 bases at J, with 16 bases in the middle. This CDR3 comprises 14 residues. The CDR3 protein is CASSLLSGNQPQHF. The CDR3, as DNA: TGTGCCAGTAGCCTCCTTTCAGGAAACCAGCCCCAGCATTTT.

In this sample, this clone turned up a few times. The gene calls are TRBV4-3 and TRBJ2-7, with D possibly TRBD1 on 5 matching bases. This CDR3 contains 15 residues. Deletions cut 0 bases from V and 1 base from J, with 10 bases between. Germline values: CDR1 LGHNA, CDR2 YSLEER. The CDR3 sequence: CASSQEYQGSYEQYF. CDR3 DNA: TGCGCCAGCAGCCAAGAATACCAGGGTTCCTACGAGCAGTACTTC.

This clone was counted once. The chain couples TRBV29-1 to TRBJ2-2; D tentatively reads TRBD1 or TRBD2 (5 bases each). V was trimmed by 7 bases and J by 6 bases, leaving 12 bases between them. The CDR3 spans 12 residues. Germline-derived CDR1 and CDR2 are SQVTM and ANQGSEA. The CDR3 sequence: CSGERGPGELFF. DNA for the CDR3: TGCAGCGGCGAGAGGGGTCCCGGGGAGCTGTTTTTT.

This chain links TRBV2 with TRBJ1-1, with 8 bases aligning to TRBD1. Germline V gene data show CDR1 as SNHLY and CDR2 as FYNNEI. The CDR3 sequence is 14 residues long. After removal of 5 bases from V and 2 bases from J, the junction contained 4 bases not matched to a gene. This CDR3 reads CASSRTGTNTEAFF. The CDR3 DNA reads as TGTGCCAGCAGTAGGACAGGGACAAACACTGAAGCTTTCTTT.

The table lists this clone with a few counts. The chain combines TRBV9 with TRBJ2-2; D may correspond to TRBD1 or TRBD2 (5 bases each). Germline V gene lookup returns CDR1 SGDLS and CDR2 YYNGEE. V was clipped by 0 bases and J by 1 base, with 13 bases between them. This CDR3 comprises 17 residues. DNA of the CDR3: TGTGCCAGCAGCGTAGCTGGGGGACCCAGGAACACCGGGGAGCTGTTTTTT. Translation: CASSVAGGPRNTGELFF.

The rearrangement joins TRBV30 to TRBJ1-5; possibly TRBD1 for D (5 bases). V lost 1 base to trimming and J lost 9 bases, with 13 bases between them. The CDR3 length is 13 residues. CDR1 and CDR2 from the germline V gene are GTSNPN and SVGIG (reference sequence). Here the CDR3 DNA reads TGTGCCTGGAGTGGGGGACGCACACCGCCCCAGCATTTT. This encodes CAWSGGRTPPQHF. Variable domain in full (rest from reference TRBV30 and TRBJ1-5): SQTIHQWPATLVQPVGSPLSLECTVEGTSNPNLYWYRQAAGRGLQLLFYSVGIGQISSEVPQNLSASRPQDRQFILSSKKLLLSDSGFYLCAWSGGRTPPQHFGDGTRLSIL.

On this clone itself: Within the sample, other DNA sequences also encode this same CDR3. This rearrangement joins TRBV30 to TRBJ1-1; unclear D gene. V shed 2 bases and J shed 1 base, with 5 bases lying between them. Germline V gives CDR1 GTSNPN, CDR2 SVGIG (reference sequence). The CDR3 has 12 amino acids. The CDR3 loop reads CAWSPGNTEAFF. For the CDR3, the DNA is TGTGCCTGGAGTCCGGGGAACACTGAAGCTTTCTTT.

This clone was counted at least ten times. The rearrangement joins TRBV27 to TRBJ1-5, with D possibly being TRBD1 (5 bases). CDR1 is MNHEY and CDR2 is SMNVEV in the germline V gene (reference sequence). V was clipped by 5 bases and J by 3 bases, with 11 bases between them. The CDR3 is made up of 14 amino acids. CDR3 region: CASSPPGPNQPQHF. The CDR3, as DNA: TGTGCCAGCAGTCCGCCGGGACCCAATCAGCCCCAGCATTTT.

This clone was detected a few times. The chain combines TRBV25-1 with TRBJ2-2; possible D gene TRBD2, 5 bases. The CDR3 runs 16 residues. V dropped 6 bases and J dropped 4 bases, with 18 bases sitting between them. Per germline, CDR1 MGHDK and CDR2 SYGVNS. The CDR3 coding sequence is TGTGCCAGCAGCCACGTGACTACGCCAGTCACCGGGGAGCTGTTTTTT. It codes for CASSHVTTPVTGELFF.

V gene TRBV10-1 combines with J gene TRBJ2-1; 7 positions agree with TRBD2. Trimming took 4 bases from V and 8 from J; bases not matched to a gene: 14. CDR1 and CDR2 (germline): WNHNN, SYGVQD (reference sequence). The CDR3 runs to 16 residues. The CDR3 coding sequence is TGCGCCAGCAGTGGGACTAGGGCGGACGGTTTGGATGAGCAGTTCTTC. Protein: CASSGTRADGLDEQFF.

V is TRBV7-2 and J is TRBJ2-3, with 9 positions matching TRBD2. Germline CDR1 reads SGHTA; CDR2 reads FQGNSA. This CDR3 has 16 residues. J was trimmed by 1 base and V by 6 bases; bases with no gene match: 8. In nucleotides, the CDR3 is TGTGCCAGCAGAGGTAGCGGGAGTCAGCGCACAGATACGCAGTATTTT. It is translated as CASRGSGSQRTDTQYF.

The CDR3 region has the DNA TGTGCCAGCAGCCCAGATGGGGCCAGACAGCCGAGCTCTGGAAACACCATATATTTT. Protein: CASSPDGARQPSSGNTIYF. V and J are TRBV27 and TRBJ1-3; tentatively, D is TRBD1 (5 bases). Trimming took 6 bases from V and 0 from J, leaving 24 bases between them. The CDR3 runs to 19 residues. The germline CDR1 and CDR2 sequences are MNHEY and SMNVEV (reference sequence).

The V call is TRBV18, the J call TRBJ2-7; maybe TRBD1 (6 bases). The germline V and J ends were trimmed by 5 bases and 2 bases, with 19 bases remaining between them. From germline, CDR1 is KGHSH and CDR2 LQKENI. CDR3 length: 16 amino acids. The DNA of the CDR3 is TGTGCCAGCTCAAGCACAATTACAGGGAAAACCTACGAGCAGTACTTC. Translated, it gives CASSSTITGKTYEQYF.

As regards this clone: A read error may explain this, as a much larger clone is one base away. This sample also contains other DNA sequences that code for the same CDR3. The J gene is TRBJ2-3, the V gene TRBV5-5; no clear D. Germline loops: CDR1 SGHKS, CDR2 YYEKEE (reference sequence). Trimming removed 4 bases at V and 0 bases at J, with 3 bases between. The CDR3 consists of 12 residues. The CDR3 region is CASSLSTDTQYF. The CDR3, as DNA: TGTGCCAGCAGCCTTAGCACAGATACGCAGTATTTT. Full variable domain (rest looked up from reference TRBV5-5 and TRBJ2-3): DAGVTQSPTHLIKTRGQQVTLRCSPISGHKSVSWYQQVLGQGPQFIFQYYEKEERGRGNFPDRFSARQFPNYSSELNVNALLLGDSALYLCASSLSTDTQYFGPGTRLTVL.

The gene calls are TRBV5-1 and TRBJ2-3; no clear D. V was trimmed by 4 bases and J by 2 bases, leaving 11 bases between them. The CDR3 is 14 amino acids. CDR1 is SGHRS and CDR2 is YFSETQ in the germline V gene. CDR3 DNA: TGCGCCAGCAGCCAATCCTGGGTCACAGATACGCAGTATTTT. Protein: CASSQSWVTDTQYF.

The J gene is TRBJ2-7, the V gene TRBV4-1; no clear D gene. The CDR3 is made up of 14 amino acids. Per germline, CDR1 MGHRA and CDR2 YSYEKL. V was pared by 0 bases and J by 1 base, with 7 bases between. The CDR3 nucleotides are TGCGCCAGCAGCCAAGAGGGCTGGTCCTACGAGCAGTACTTC. This encodes CASSQEGWSYEQYF.

The chain employs TRBV5-4 and TRBJ2-7; D call uncertain. The V and J ends lost 5 bases and 2 bases respectively, with 20 bases between them. The CDR3 totals 16 residues. The germline V gene has CDR1 SGHNT and CDR2 YYREEE (reference sequence). The CDR3 loop reads CASSPFLKDRTYEQYF. CDR3 DNA: TGTGCCAGCAGTCCCTTCCTTAAAGACCGAACCTACGAGCAGTACTTC.

The V and J genes are TRBV18 and TRBJ1-2; TRBD1 matches at 10 bases. Germline CDR1 reads KGHSH; CDR2 reads LQKENI. This CDR3 region has 17 residues. V dropped 5 bases and J dropped 8; count of bases not matched to a gene: 17. The CDR3 bases are TGTGCCAGCTCAACAACTCCCGGGACAGGGGATCGGAGGGGCTACACCTTC. This gives the protein CASSTTPGTGDRRGYTF.

A few counts support this clone. J is TRBJ2-7 and V is TRBV30; the match to TRBD2 covers 7 bases. With V trimmed by 3 bases and J by 7 bases, 9 bases remained unmatched. The length of the CDR3 is 13 residues. CDR1 and CDR2 (germline): GTSNPN, SVGIG (reference sequence). CDR3 nucleotides: TGTGCCTGGAGAGCGGGATATGGGCTGGAGCAGTACTTC. This sequence encodes CAWRAGYGLEQYF.